A selection of T cell receptor beta chains follows, all from one sample in a study of T-cell memory formation after mild COVID-19. TCRdb reprocessed the 5' RACE reads via MiXCR and lists one record per CDR3 protein. This sample has about 200,000 distinct CDR3 sequences; more than 15% occur once, and the top ten carry about 2.1%. Source material: PBMCs or a T cell subset sorted from them (not recorded which). These receptors were collected from an adult woman who had mild COVID-19 (a few samples of this study predate the infection). Cell type and time point are not known. CDR3s include the opening cysteine and the closing phenylalanine or tryptophan. D genes are given only for firm matches. Clone size is given for some rows only: seen once, a few or many times, or a class if the clone is expanded.

J	size	V	D	CDR3	DNA
TRBJ2-1	.	TRBV5-4	.	CASSQGQDNEQFF	TGTGCCAGCAGCCAAGGACAAGACAATGAGCAGTTCTTC
TRBJ1-3	.	TRBV14	.	CASSPLRRRGLSHSGNTIYF	TGTGCCAGCAGCCCCCTACGGCGACGGGGGCTTAGCCACTCTGGAAACACCATATATTTT
TRBJ2-3	many	TRBV24-1	.	CATSDLGNTDTQYF	TGTGCCACCAGTGATTTGGGCAACACAGATACGCAGTATTTT
TRBJ1-1	few	TRBV6-5	.	CASSYNGRNTEAFF	TGTGCCAGCAGTTACAACGGACGAAACACTGAAGCTTTCTTT
TRBJ2-3	few	TRBV5-1	.	CASSPFRLGSADTQYF	TGCGCCAGCAGCCCATTCCGACTCGGGAGTGCGGATACGCAGTATTTT
TRBJ2-7	few	TRBV20-1	.	CSARSGLSSYEQYF	TGCAGTGCTAGGAGCGGCTTGAGCTCCTACGAGCAGTACTTC
TRBJ2-7	few	TRBV4-2	.	CASSPGGSSSYEQYF	TGTGCCAGCAGCCCTGGGGGCAGTTCCTCCTACGAGCAGTACTTC
TRBJ1-4	.	TRBV12-3/TRBV12-4	.	CASSLGRGEKLFF	TGTGCCAGCAGTTTAGGGCGGGGAGAAAAACTGTTTTTT
TRBJ2-7	.	TRBV5-1	.	CASSLLIGYEQYF	TGCGCCAGCAGCCTGTTGATAGGCTACGAGCAGTACTTC
TRBJ2-3	.	TRBV12-3/TRBV12-4	TRBD1	CASGLLTGESTDTQYF	TGTGCCAGCGGATTATTGACAGGGGAGAGCACAGATACGCAGTATTTT
TRBJ2-1	.	TRBV5-1	.	CASMEGPYNEQFF	TGCGCCAGCATGGAGGGGCCCTACAATGAGCAGTTCTTC
TRBJ2-7	many	TRBV20-1	.	CSARDLGGTSSYEQYF	TGCAGTGCTAGAGATTTGGGCGGGACCAGCTCCTACGAGCAGTACTTC
TRBJ2-7	few	TRBV6-5	.	CASSYSRRGFYEQYF	TGTGCCAGCAGTTACTCGAGACGGGGGTTCTACGAGCAGTACTTC
TRBJ2-5	.	TRBV6-5	.	CASRTVRSGETQYF	TGTGCCAGCAGGACGGTGAGATCGGGAGAGACCCAGTACTTC
TRBJ2-1	.	TRBV4-2	TRBD2	CASSRPRLAGRYEQFF	TGTGCCAGCAGCCGTCCCCGACTAGCGGGAAGGTATGAGCAGTTCTTC
TRBJ1-1	.	TRBV9	.	CASSVPQGDDTEAFF	TGTGCCAGCAGCGTTCCACAGGGTGATGACACTGAAGCTTTCTTT
TRBJ1-4	many	TRBV12-3/TRBV12-4	.	CASSETGFNEKLFF	TGTGCCAGCAGTGAAACGGGGTTTAATGAAAAACTGTTTTTT